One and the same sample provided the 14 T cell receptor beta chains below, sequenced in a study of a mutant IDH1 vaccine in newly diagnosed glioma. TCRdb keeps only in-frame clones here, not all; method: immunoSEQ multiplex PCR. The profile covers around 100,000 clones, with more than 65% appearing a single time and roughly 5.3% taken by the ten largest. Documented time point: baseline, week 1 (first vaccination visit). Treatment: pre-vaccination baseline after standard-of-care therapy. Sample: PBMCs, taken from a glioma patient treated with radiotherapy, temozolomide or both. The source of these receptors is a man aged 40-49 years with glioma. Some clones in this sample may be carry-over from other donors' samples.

CDR3 sequence (DNA): TGTGCCAGCAGCCCGGGACAGGCCCAGCCCCAGCATTTT. Translated, it gives CASSPGQAQPQHF. This chain joins TRBV7-2 and TRBJ1-5; 8 positions agree with TRBD1. The germline V gene encodes CDR1 SGHTA and CDR2 FQGNSA. This CDR3 region has 13 residues. V lost 5 bases and J lost 7; bases outside the gene matches: 4. Full variable domain (remainder filled in from reference TRBV7-2 and TRBJ1-5): GAGVSQSPSNKVTEKGKDVELRCDPISGHTALYWYRQSLGQGLEFLIYFQGNSAPDKSGLPSDRFSAERTGGSVSTLTIQRTQQEDSAVYLCASSPGQAQPQHFGDGTRLSIL.

The CDR3 is CASSLTQLNTGELFF. CDR3 coding DNA: TGTGCCAGCAGCTTGACACAACTGAACACCGGGGAGCTGTTTTTT. The genes are TRBV7-9 and TRBJ2-2; D not certain. Germline lookup yields CDR1 SEHNR and CDR2 FQNEAQ (reference sequence). The V and J ends lost 3 bases and 1 base respectively, with 9 bases between them. This CDR3 contains 15 residues.

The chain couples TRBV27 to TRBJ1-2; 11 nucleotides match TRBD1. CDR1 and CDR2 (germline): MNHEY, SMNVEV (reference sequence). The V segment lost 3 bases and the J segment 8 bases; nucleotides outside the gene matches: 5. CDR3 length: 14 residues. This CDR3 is CASSLGQGGFGYTF. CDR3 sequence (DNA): TGTGCCAGCAGTTTGGGACAGGGGGGATTCGGCTACACCTTC.

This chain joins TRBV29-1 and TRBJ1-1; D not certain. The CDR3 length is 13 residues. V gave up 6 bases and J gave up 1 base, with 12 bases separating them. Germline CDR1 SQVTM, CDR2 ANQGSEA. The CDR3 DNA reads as TGCAGCGTCGTAGGTTATAAGAACACTGAAGCTTTCTTT. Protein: CSVVGYKNTEAFF.

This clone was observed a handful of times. The CDR3 DNA sequence: TGTGCCAGCAGTTATGGACAGGAAGCTTTCTTT. Protein product: CASSYGQEAFF. The chain joins TRBV6-6 to TRBJ1-1; D possibly corresponds to TRBD1 (6 bases). Trimming took off 3 bases at V and 8 bases at J, with 7 bases between the two ends. CDR1 MNHNY and CDR2 SVGAGI come from the germline V gene (reference sequence). The CDR3 consists of 11 residues.

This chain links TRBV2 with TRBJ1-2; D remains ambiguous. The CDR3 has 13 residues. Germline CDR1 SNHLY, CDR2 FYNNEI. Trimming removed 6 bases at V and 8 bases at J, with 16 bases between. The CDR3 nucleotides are TGTGCCAGCAGGGAACGGGAATGGCGGGGCTACACCTTC. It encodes CASREREWRGYTF.

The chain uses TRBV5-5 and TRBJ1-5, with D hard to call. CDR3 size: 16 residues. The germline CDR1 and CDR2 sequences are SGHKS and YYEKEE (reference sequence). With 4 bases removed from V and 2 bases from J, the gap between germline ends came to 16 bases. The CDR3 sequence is CASSAAMVFGNQPQHF. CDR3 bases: TGTGCCAGCAGCGCGGCCATGGTTTTTGGCAATCAGCCCCAGCATTTT.

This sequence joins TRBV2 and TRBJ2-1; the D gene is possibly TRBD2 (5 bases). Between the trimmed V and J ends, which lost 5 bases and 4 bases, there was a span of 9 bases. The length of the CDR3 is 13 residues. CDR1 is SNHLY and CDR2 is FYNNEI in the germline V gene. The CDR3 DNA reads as TGTGCCAGCAGTCTCGGACTTTACAATGAGCAGTTCTTC. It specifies CASSLGLYNEQFF.

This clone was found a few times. CDR3 region: CASRGPPQETQYF. CDR3 sequence (DNA): TGTGCCAGCAGGGGGCCCCCCCAAGAGACCCAGTACTTC. The chain is built from TRBV2 and TRBJ2-5; the D gene is possibly TRBD1 (5 bases). V was shortened by 6 bases and J by 1 base, with 9 bases between the two germline ends. This CDR3 is 13 amino acids long. CDR1 and CDR2 (germline): SNHLY, FYNNEI.

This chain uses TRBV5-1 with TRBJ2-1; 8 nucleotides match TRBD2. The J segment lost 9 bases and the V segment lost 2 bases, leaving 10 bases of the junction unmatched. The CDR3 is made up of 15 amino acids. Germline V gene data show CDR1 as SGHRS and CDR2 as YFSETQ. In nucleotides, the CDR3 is TGCGCCAGCAGCTTCGAGGGGCTAGCGGGTTCTGAGCAGTTCTTC. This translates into CASSFEGLAGSEQFF.

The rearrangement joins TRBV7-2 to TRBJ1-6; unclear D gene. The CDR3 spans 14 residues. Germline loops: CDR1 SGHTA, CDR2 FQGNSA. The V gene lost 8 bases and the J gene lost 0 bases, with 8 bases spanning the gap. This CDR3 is CASHRGSYNSPLHF. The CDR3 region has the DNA TGTGCCAGCCACCGAGGCTCCTATAATTCACCCCTCCACTTT.

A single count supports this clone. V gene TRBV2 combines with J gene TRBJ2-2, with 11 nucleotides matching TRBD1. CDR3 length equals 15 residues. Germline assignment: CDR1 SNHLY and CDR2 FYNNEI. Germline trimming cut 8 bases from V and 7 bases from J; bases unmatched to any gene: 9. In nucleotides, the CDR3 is TGTGCCAGCGGAGGGACAGGGGGATTAAGCGGGGAGCTGTTTTTT. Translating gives CASGGTGGLSGELFF.

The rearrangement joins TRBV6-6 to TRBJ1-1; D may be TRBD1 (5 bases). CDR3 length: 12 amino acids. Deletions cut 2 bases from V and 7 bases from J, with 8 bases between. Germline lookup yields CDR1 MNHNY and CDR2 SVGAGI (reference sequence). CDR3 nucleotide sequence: TGTGCCAGCAGTTACGGTACAGGTGAAGCTTTCTTT. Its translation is CASSYGTGEAFF.

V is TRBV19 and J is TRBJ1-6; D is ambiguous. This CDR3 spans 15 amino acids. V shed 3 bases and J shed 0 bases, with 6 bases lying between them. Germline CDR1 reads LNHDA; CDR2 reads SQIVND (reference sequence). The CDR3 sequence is CASSIEDSYNSPLHF. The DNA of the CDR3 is TGTGCCAGTAGTATTGAGGACTCCTATAATTCACCCCTCCACTTT.